This T cell receptor (beta chain) was documented in a study of CD8+ T cells in alopecia areata. For the study at large: Tofacitinib was given for 6 to 18 months, then stopped for 6 months. Study-wide results and limits: Scalp data also include sequences from resident alphabeta T cells of normal skin. It was less clear whether patients shared TCRs than it was in mice, possibly because of HLA.

The CDR3 totals 14 residues. The germline V and J ends were trimmed by 3 bases and 3 bases, with 11 bases remaining between them. Germline assignment: CDR1 MGHDK and CDR2 SYGVNS. This clone has only a few counts. What it recognizes is unknown. cDNA prepared by RNA extraction and subsequent reverse transcription served as the template for sequencing. Sequenced by immunoSEQ multiplex PCR; TCRdb stores in-frame clones only, minus some. The data hold 150,000 or so clones, with around 87% observed a single time. This sample comprised CD8+ T cells sorted from blood, obtained at week 0. The chain links TRBV25-1 to TRBJ1-1; a possible D gene is TRBD1 (5 bases). The TCR comes from a human donor with alopecia areata. The CDR3, as DNA: TGTGCCAGCAGTGATTGGGACGGTTACACTGAAGCTTTCTTT. It codes for CASSDWDGYTEAFF.